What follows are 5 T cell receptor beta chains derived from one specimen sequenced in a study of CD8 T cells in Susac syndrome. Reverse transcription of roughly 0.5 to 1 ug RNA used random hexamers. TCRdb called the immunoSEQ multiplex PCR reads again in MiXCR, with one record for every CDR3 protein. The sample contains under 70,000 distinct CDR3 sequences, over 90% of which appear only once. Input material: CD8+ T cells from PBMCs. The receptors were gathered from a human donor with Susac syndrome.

CDR3 sequence: CAWSRGYGYTF. Here the CDR3 DNA reads TGTGCCTGGAGTCGGGGGTATGGCTACACCTTC. V usage is TRBV30 and J usage is TRBJ1-2; the D gene is possibly TRBD1 (5 bases). Deletions cut 2 bases from V and 5 bases from J, with 6 bases between. The germline V gene encodes CDR1 GTSNPN and CDR2 SVGIG (reference sequence). This CDR3 has 11 amino acids.

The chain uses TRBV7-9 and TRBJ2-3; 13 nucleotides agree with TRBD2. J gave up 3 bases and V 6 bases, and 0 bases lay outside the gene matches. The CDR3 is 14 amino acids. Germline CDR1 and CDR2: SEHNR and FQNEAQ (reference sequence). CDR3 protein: CASRGLAGTDTQYF. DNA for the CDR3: TGTGCCAGCAGGGGACTAGCGGGGACAGATACGCAGTATTTT.

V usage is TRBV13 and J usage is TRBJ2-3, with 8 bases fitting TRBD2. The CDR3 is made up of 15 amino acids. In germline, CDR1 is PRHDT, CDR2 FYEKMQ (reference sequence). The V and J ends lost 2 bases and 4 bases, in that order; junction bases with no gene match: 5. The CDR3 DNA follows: TGTGCCAGCAGCTTACGGGGGGGCAGCGCAGATACGCAGTATTTT. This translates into CASSLRGGSADTQYF.

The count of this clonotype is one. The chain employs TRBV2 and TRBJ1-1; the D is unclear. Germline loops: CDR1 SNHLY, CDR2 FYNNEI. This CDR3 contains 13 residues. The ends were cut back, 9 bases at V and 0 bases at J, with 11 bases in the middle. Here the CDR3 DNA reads TGTGCCAGTCCTGAGAGAATGAACACTGAAGCTTTCTTT. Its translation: CASPERMNTEAFF. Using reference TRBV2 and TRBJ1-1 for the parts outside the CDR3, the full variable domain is EPEVTQTPSHQVTQMGQEVILRCVPISNHLYFYWYRQILGQKVEFLVSFYNNEISEKSEIFDDQFSVERPDGSNFTLKIRSTKLEDSAMYFCASPERMNTEAFFGQGTRLTVV.

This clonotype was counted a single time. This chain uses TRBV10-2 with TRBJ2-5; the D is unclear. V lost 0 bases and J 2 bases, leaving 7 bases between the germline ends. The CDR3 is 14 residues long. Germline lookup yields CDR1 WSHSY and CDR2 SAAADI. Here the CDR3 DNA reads TGCGCCAGCAGTGAGTCCGGCAGACAAGAGACCCAGTACTTC. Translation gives CASSESGRQETQYF.